This T cell receptor (beta chain) comes out of a study of T cell repertoires in cytomegalovirus infection (dated by TCRdb to between 2017 and 2020). In the study overall: Recently identified HLA-C-restricted CMV epitopes, whose presentation resists viral immunomodulation, were targeted by peptide stimulations together with well-studied HLA-B-restricted epitopes. Because public TCR beta signatures pointed to carriage of CMV infection together with the matching HLA type, the HLA type of each donor mattered for the analysis.

Study-wide findings and limitations: In the ex vivo response, HLA-C-restricted CMV-specific TCR beta clonotypes were dominant, and in two of eight donors the single most frequent clonotype came from this HLA-C-restricted group. In both this cohort and an independent roughly 330-donor cohort, the cumulative frequency of public TCR beta family members distinguished carriers of CMV infection plus the relevant HLA type.

From its cysteine to its phenylalanine, the CDR3 spans 13 amino acids. The retained sequence is limited to the CDR3, 39 bases, with the frame set at the first base. CDR1 and CDR2 are drawn from the germline V gene: SGHNT, YENEEA. What this sample's treatment or condition label stands for: in vitro stimulation with specific CMV peptide epitopes to enrich CMV-specific T cells. Comment on this clonotype: Its cognate antigen has yet to be identified. A much larger clone lies a single base off, so this may be a read error.

The reads were generated on an Illumina HiSeq 1500. The public sequencing data were trimmed at Q25 with fastp and processed into clonotypes with MiXCR by TCRdb, which kept only in-frame beta chains. When rows share a CDR3 protein, they turn into one entry using the most common DNA and genes. The sample table lists around 540,000 distinct CDR3 sequences, 33% of them with a count of one. Roughly 16% of the sample rests with the top ten. The chain is assembled from TRBV11-3 and TRBJ1-2; TRBD1 is perhaps the D gene, given 5 matching bases. The sequences come from cultured PBMCs, collected from culture after CMV antigen stimulation. This clonotype was obtained from a human donor in good health (CMV status not recorded). Some clones in this sample may be carry-over from other donors' samples. The DNA sequence follows: TGTGCCAGCAGCTCCCGGACCTGGTGGGGCTACAACTTC. It is translated as CASSSRTWWGYNF. The CDR3, completed at both ends by the reference TRBV11-3 and TRBJ1-2 genes, gives the full variable domain EAGVVQSPRYKIIEKKQPVAFWCNPISGHNTLYWYLQNLGQGPELLIRYENEEAVDDSQLPKDRFSAERLKGVDSTLKIQPAELGDSAVYLCASSSRTWWGYNFGSGTRLTVV.